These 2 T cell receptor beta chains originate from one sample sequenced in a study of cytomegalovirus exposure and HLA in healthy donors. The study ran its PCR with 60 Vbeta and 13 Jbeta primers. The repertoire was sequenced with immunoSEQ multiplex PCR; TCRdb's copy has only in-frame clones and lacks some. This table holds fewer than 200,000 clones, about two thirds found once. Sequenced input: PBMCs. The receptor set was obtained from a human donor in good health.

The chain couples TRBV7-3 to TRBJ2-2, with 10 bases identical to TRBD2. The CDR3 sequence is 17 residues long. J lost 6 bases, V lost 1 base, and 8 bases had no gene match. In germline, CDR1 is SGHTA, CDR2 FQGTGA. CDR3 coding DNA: TGTGCCAGCAGCTTAAACCCGGGACTAGCGACCGCCGGGGAGCTGTTTTTT. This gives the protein CASSLNPGLATAGELFF.

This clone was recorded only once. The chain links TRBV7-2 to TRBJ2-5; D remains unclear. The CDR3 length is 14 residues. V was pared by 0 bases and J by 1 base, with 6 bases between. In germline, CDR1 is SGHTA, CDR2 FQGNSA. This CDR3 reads CASSLAYIQETQYF. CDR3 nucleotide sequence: TGTGCCAGCAGCTTAGCGTACATCCAAGAGACCCAGTACTTC.